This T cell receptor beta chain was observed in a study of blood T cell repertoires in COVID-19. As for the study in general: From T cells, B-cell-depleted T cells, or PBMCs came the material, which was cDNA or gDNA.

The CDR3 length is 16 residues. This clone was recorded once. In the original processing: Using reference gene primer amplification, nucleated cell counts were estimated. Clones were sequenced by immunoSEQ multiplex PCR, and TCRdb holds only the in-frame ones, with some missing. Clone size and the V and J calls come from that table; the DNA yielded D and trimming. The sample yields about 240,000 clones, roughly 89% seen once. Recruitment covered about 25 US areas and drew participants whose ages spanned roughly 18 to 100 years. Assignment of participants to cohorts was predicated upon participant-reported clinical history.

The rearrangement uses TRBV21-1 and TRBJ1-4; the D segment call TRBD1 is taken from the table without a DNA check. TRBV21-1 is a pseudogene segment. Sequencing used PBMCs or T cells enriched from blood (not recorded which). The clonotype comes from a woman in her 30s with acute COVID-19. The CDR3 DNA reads TGTGCCAGCAGCAAATGCGAGAGGACAGGGTCTGAAAAACTGTTTTTT. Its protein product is CASSKCERTGSEKLFF.